The next 4 T cell receptor beta chains were all read from a single sample in a study of T cells expressing NK-cell markers. TCRdb reprocessed the 5' RACE reads, with one entry per CDR3 protein and no DNA. This table lists 300,000 or so distinct CDR3 sequences. Input material: blood T cells: a sorted CD56 or NKG2C T cell subset, CD4+ or CD8+ T cells, or bulk PBMC T cells (not recorded which). The receptors come from a woman between 18 and 75 years old in good health.

The chain uses TRBV12-3 or TRBV12-4 and TRBJ2-7. This CDR3 is built from 13 residues. This CDR3 reads CASSPENWAEQYF.

The V gene is TRBV12-3 or TRBV12-4, the J gene TRBJ1-6; the D call of TRBD1 rests on TCRdb alone, since no DNA is present to check it. The CDR3 has 16 residues. CDR3 sequence reads: CASSRDRSPYNSPLHF.

The V and J genes are TRBV2 and TRBJ1-6; TCRdb designates TRBD1, a call that cannot be tested without DNA. The V gene's germline CDR1 is SNHLY and CDR2 FYNNEI. CDR3 length: 17 amino acids. The CDR3 here is CASSRDVGLGGNSPLHF.

The gene calls are TRBV7-3 and TRBJ2-2. This CDR3 has 13 residues. From germline, CDR1 is SGHTA and CDR2 FQGTGA. CDR3 residues: CASSLFRSGELFF.